This TCR beta chain is drawn from a study of CD8+ T cells in alopecia areata. Study-wide results and limits: Throughout tofacitinib, many expanded lesional clones continued to persist in scalp and blood.

Investigators isolated RNA and reverse transcribed it into cDNA to act as the sequencing template. Using immunoSEQ multiplex PCR, the repertoire was profiled, and TCRdb retains in-frame clones only, with some absent. The data contain 130,000 or so clones, roughly nine tenths of them singletons. As for treatment: oral pan-JAK inhibitor, 5-10 mg twice daily. In alopecia areata patients, both lesional scalp punch biopsies and peripheral blood were collected. Starting from PBMCs, sorting isolated CD4+ and CD8+ T cells. This CDR3 comprises 13 residues. The V end lost 0 bases, the J end lost 6 bases, and 9 bases lay between the germline ends. Germline V gene lookup returns CDR1 MNHEY and CDR2 SMNVEV (reference sequence). As concerns this clone: The antigen remains unidentified.

This sequence was found in a human donor with alopecia areata. The chain is built from TRBV27 and TRBJ2-7; no clear D gene. The input for sequencing was CD8+ T cells sorted from blood, taken at week 4, from a patient treated with tofacitinib. The CDR3 nucleotides read TGTGCCAGCAGTTTATCGGCGGCAGTCGAGCAGTACTTC. Residues: CASSLSAAVEQYF.